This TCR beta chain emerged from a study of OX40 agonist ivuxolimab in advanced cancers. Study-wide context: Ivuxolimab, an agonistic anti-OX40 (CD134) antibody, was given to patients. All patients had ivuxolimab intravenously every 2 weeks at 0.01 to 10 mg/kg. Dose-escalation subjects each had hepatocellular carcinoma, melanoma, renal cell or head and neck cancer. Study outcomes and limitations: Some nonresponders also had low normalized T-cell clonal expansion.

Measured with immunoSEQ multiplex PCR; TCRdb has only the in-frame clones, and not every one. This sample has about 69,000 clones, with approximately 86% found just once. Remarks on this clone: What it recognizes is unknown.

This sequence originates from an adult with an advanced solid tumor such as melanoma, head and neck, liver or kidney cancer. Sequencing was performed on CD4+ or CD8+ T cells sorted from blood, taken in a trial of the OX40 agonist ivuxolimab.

CDR3 region: CASSLNSAYNEQFF. CDR3 nucleotide sequence: TGTGCCAGCAGTTTAAACAGCGCCTACAATGAGCAGTTCTTC. The chain recombines TRBV28 with TRBJ2-1, with D unclear. Trimming stripped 2 bases from V and 2 bases from J, with 7 bases between. The CDR3 loop spans 14 amino acids. Per the germline V gene, CDR1 is MDHEN and CDR2 is SYDVKM.